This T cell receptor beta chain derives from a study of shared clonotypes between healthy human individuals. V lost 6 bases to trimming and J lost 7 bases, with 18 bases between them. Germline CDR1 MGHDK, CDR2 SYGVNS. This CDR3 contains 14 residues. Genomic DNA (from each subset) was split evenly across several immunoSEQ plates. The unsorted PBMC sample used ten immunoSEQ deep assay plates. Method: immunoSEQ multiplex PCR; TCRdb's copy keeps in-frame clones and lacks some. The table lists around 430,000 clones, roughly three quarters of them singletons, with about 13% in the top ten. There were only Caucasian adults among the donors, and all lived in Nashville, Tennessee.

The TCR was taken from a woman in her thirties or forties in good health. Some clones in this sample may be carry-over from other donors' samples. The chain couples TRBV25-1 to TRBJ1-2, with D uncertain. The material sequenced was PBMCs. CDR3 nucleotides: TGTGCCAGCAGCCTCGTAGGGAGTTCGGCTGGCTACACCTTC. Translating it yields CASSLVGSSAGYTF.